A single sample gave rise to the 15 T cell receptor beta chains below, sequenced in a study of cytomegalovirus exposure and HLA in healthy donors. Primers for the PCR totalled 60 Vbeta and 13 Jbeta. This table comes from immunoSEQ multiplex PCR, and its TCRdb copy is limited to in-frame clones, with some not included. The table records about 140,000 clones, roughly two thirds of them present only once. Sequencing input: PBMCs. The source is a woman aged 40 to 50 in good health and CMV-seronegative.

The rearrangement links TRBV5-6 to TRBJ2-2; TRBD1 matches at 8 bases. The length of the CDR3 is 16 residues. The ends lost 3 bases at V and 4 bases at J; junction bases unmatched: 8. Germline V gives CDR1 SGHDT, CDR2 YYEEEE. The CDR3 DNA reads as TGTGCCAGCAGCTGGGGGGACAGGAGCCTCACCGGGGAGCTGTTTTTT. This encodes CASSWGDRSLTGELFF.

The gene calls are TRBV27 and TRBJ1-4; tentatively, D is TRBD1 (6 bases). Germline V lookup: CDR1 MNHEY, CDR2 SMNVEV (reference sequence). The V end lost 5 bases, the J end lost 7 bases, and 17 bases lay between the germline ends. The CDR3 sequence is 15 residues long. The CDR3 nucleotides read TGTGCCAGCAGTCAACAGGGAAAGGGTTCTGAAAAACTGTTTTTT. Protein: CASSQQGKGSEKLFF. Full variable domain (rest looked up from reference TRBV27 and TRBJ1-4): EAQVTQNPRYLITVTGKKLTVTCSQNMNHEYMSWYRQDPGLGLRQIYYSMNVEVTDKGDVPEGYKVSRKEKRNFPLILESPSPNQTSLYFCASSQQGKGSEKLFFGSGTQLSVL.

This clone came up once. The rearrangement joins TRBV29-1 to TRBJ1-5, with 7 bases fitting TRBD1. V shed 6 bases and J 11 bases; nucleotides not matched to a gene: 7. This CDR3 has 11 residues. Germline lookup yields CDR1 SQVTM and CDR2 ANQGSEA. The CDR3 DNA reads TGCAGCGTCCTGACAGGGTCGGCCCAGCATTTT. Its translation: CSVLTGSAQHF.

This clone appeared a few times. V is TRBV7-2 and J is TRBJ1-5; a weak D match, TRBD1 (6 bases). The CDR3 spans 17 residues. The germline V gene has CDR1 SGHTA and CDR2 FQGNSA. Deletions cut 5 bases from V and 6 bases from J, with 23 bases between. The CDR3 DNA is TGTGCCAGCAGCCCGCACGGTGGGGGCTGGCTTGGTCAGCCCCAGCATTTT. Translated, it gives CASSPHGGGWLGQPQHF.

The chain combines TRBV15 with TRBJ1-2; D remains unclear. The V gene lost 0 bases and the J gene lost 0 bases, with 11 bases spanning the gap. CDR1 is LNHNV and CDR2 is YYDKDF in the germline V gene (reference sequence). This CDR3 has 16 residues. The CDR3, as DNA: TGTGCCACCAGCAGAGAGGCTGACTCTACTAACTATGGCTACACCTTC. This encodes CATSREADSTNYGYTF.

The CDR3 protein is CSVDGPGQGYGYTF. CDR3 in DNA: TGCAGCGTTGACGGACCGGGACAGGGCTATGGCTACACCTTC. The V gene is TRBV29-1, the J gene TRBJ1-2, with TRBD1 identical over 9 bases. J lost 4 bases, V lost 3 bases, and 6 bases had no gene match. Germline V gene sequence: CDR1 SQVTM, CDR2 ANQGSEA. CDR3 length equals 14 residues.

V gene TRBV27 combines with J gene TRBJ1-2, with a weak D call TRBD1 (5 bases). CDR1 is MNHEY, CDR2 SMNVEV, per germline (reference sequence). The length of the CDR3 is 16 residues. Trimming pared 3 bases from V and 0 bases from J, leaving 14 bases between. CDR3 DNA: TGTGCCAGCAGTTTTAGGCAGGGCCTAACTAACTATGGCTACACCTTC. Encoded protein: CASSFRQGLTNYGYTF.

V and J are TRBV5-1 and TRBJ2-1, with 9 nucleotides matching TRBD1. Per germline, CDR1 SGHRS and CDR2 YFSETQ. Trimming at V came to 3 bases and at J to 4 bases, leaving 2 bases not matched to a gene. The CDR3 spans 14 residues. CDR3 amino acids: CASSSGTGYNEQFF. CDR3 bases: TGCGCCAGCAGCTCCGGGACAGGGTACAATGAGCAGTTCTTC.

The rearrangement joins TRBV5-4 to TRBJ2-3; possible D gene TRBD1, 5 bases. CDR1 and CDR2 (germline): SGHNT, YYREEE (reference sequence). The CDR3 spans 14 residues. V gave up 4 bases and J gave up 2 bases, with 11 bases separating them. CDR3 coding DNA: TGTGCCAGCAGCCCGGACAAGAACACAGATACGCAGTATTTT. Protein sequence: CASSPDKNTDTQYF.

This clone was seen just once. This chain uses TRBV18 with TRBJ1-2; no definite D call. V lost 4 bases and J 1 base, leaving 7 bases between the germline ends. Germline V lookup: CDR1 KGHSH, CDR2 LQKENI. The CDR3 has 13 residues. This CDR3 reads CASSLADNYGYTF. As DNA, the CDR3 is TGTGCCAGCTCACTTGCAGATAACTATGGCTACACCTTC.

CDR3 protein: CASGGGGDTQYF. CDR3 in DNA: TGTGCCTCTGGGGGGGGCGGAGATACGCAGTATTTT. The V call is TRBV19, the J call TRBJ2-3; D may be TRBD2 (7 bases). V was shortened by 11 bases and J by 5 bases, with 14 bases between the two germline ends. Germline V gene data show CDR1 as LNHDA and CDR2 as SQIVND (reference sequence). The CDR3 loop spans 12 amino acids.

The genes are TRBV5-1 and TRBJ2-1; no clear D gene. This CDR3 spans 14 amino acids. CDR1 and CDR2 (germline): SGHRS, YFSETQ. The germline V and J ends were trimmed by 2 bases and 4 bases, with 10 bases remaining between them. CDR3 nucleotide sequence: TGCGCCAGCAGCTTCCCTTCCAGGTACAATGAGCAGTTCTTC. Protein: CASSFPSRYNEQFF. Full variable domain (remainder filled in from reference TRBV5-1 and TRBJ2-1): KAGVTQTPRYLIKTRGQQVTLSCSPISGHRSVSWYQQTPGQGLQFLFEYFSETQRNKGNFPGRFSGRQFSNSRSEMNVSTLELGDSALYLCASSFPSRYNEQFFGPGTRLTVL.

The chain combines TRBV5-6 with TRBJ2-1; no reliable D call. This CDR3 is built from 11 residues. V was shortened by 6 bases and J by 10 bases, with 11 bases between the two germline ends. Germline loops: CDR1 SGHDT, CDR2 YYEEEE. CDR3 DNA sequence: TGTGCCAGCACTTTCGGCAGGGAGCAGTTCTTC. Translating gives CASTFGREQFF.

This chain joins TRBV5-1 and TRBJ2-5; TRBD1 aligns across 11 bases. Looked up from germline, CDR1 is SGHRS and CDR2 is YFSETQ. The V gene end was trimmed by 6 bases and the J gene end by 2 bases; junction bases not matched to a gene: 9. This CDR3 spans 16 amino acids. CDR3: CASTRRTGGNQETQYF. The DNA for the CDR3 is TGCGCCAGCACGAGAAGGACAGGGGGCAATCAAGAGACCCAGTACTTC.

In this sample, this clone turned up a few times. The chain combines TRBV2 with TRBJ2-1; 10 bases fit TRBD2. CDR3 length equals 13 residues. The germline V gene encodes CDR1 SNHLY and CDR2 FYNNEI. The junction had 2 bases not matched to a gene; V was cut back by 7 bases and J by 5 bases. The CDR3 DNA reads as TGTGCCAGCACACTAGCGGGGAACAATGAGCAGTTCTTC. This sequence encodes CASTLAGNNEQFF.